This TCR beta chain is from a study of monozygotic twins with inflammatory bowel disease. General study results and limits: Patients got different immunosuppressive treatments, which may have made their repertoires more variable.

TCRdb reprocessed the 5' RACE reads and keeps a single row for each CDR3 protein, giving no DNA. This sample carries some 440,000 distinct CDR3 sequences, with roughly 2.2% going to the ten biggest clones. Phlebotomy per donor yielded a single 2.5 ml blood sample. On this clonotype itself: Its antigen is not identified.

Per the germline V gene, CDR1 is SNHLY and CDR2 is FYNNEI. This CDR3 comprises 16 residues. This TCR came from a human donor with ulcerative colitis or Crohn's disease, or a healthy co-twin of an affected twin (not recorded which). V gene TRBV2 combines with J gene TRBJ2-1; the D call from TCRdb, TRBD2, cannot be confirmed without DNA. The sample comprised blood. CDR3 sequence: CARTKTSGGASNEQFF.